These 12 T cell receptor beta chains share one sample of origin, sequenced in a study of identical twins. TCRdb independently ran MiXCR on the 5' RACE reads; one entry per CDR3 protein. The sample shows approximately 220,000 distinct CDR3 sequences, roughly 9.4% of them seen only once. Sequencing was done on a sample of memory (CD45RO+) T cells sorted from blood. All receptors come from a woman aged 18 to 35 in good health.

This clonotype was counted ten times or more. The chain carries TRBV7-8 and TRBJ2-7; no reliable D call. This CDR3 contains 16 residues. V lost 1 base and J 0 bases, leaving 13 bases between the germline ends. CDR1 is SGHVS and CDR2 is FQNEAQ in the germline V gene. CDR3 loop: CASSLGTGLSSYEQYF. CDR3 in DNA: TGTGCCAGCAGCTTAGGTACGGGCCTCAGCTCCTACGAGCAGTACTTC.

By share of the sample, this clonotype is medium-sized. The chain links TRBV30 to TRBJ2-1; 13 nucleotides line up with TRBD2. With V trimmed by 0 bases and J by 6 bases, 2 bases remained unmatched. Germline V lookup: CDR1 GTSNPN, CDR2 SVGIG (reference sequence). The CDR3 totals 15 residues. CDR3: CAWSVLAGGPNEQFF. CDR3 sequence (DNA): TGTGCCTGGAGTGTACTAGCGGGAGGGCCCAATGAGCAGTTCTTC.

The sample holds a few counts of this clonotype. V usage is TRBV10-3 and J usage is TRBJ2-1, with D unclear. This CDR3 has 14 amino acids. Germline V gene sequence: CDR1 ENHRY, CDR2 SYGVKD. Trimming took off 2 bases at V and 6 bases at J, with 11 bases between the two ends. The CDR3 sequence: CAISEHPFFNEQFF. Written as DNA, the CDR3 is TGTGCCATCAGTGAGCACCCCTTTTTCAATGAGCAGTTCTTC.

The sample holds many counts of this clonotype. The chain has TRBV9 and TRBJ2-1; TRBD2 aligns across 13 bases. The CDR3 loop spans 15 amino acids. From germline, CDR1 is SGDLS and CDR2 YYNGEE. V lost 3 bases to trimming and J lost 5 bases; unmatched junction nucleotides: 2. CDR3 in DNA: TGTGCCAGCAGCGAGGGACTAGCGGGAAACAATGAGCAGTTCTTC. It translates to CASSEGLAGNNEQFF.

The chain employs TRBV6-5 and TRBJ2-7; D ambiguous. The V gene lost 0 bases and the J gene lost 1 base, with 13 bases spanning the gap. The CDR3 covers 16 residues. Germline values: CDR1 MNHEY, CDR2 SVGAGI. CDR3 region: CASSYSPTTISYEQYF. For the CDR3, the DNA is TGTGCCAGCAGTTACTCTCCGACCACTATTTCCTACGAGCAGTACTTC.

This clonotype was recorded at least ten times. The CDR3 nucleotides are TGCAGTGCTAGTGGGGTTGCAGGGAAGGGTTTTGTCGCGCAGTACTTC. This encodes CSASGVAGKGFVAQYF. The rearrangement uses TRBV20-1 and TRBJ2-7; a possible D gene is TRBD1 (5 bases). The V end was cut by 3 bases, the J end by 9 bases, with 27 bases between. CDR1 and CDR2 (germline): DFQATT, SNEGSKA (reference sequence). There are 16 residues in the CDR3.

This clonotype was counted a few times. This sequence joins TRBV20-1 and TRBJ2-2; 10 bases align to TRBD2. Germline V lookup: CDR1 DFQATT, CDR2 SNEGSKA (reference sequence). The J segment lost 5 bases and the V segment lost 1 base, leaving 4 bases of the junction unmatched. The CDR3 spans 15 residues. The CDR3 nucleotides are TGCAGTGCTAGAGCTGGTAGCGGGAGGACCGGGGAGCTGTTTTTT. It yields the protein CSARAGSGRTGELFF.

This clonotype has only a few counts. The rearrangement joins TRBV9 to TRBJ2-1; D ambiguous. CDR1 is SGDLS, CDR2 YYNGEE, per germline. Trimming cost V 4 bases and J 4 bases, with 12 bases left between them. The CDR3 covers 14 residues. CDR3 coding DNA: TGTGCCAGCAGCCCCCCCCCAGATTACAATGAGCAGTTCTTC. Its translation is CASSPPPDYNEQFF. Combining the CDR3 with reference TRBV9 and TRBJ2-1 gives the whole variable domain DSGVTQTPKHLITATGQRVTLRCSPRSGDLSVYWYQQSLDQGLQFLIQYYNGEERAKGNILERFSAQQFPDLHSELNLSSLELGDSALYFCASSPPPDYNEQFFGPGTRLTVL.

The table lists this clonotype with many counts. The chain is built from TRBV3-1 and TRBJ1-4; D gene ambiguous. Trimming took 1 base from V and 1 from J, leaving 7 bases between them. Germline V CDR1 and CDR2: LGHDT, YNNKEL (reference sequence). The CDR3 has 15 residues. Written as DNA, the CDR3 is TGTGCCAGCAGCCAAGTTACCGGAACTAATGAAAAACTGTTTTTT. Translating gives CASSQVTGTNEKLFF.

This CDR3 reads CASSPPGRKQETQYF. Here the CDR3 DNA reads TGTGCCAGCTCACCACCCGGACGCAAACAAGAGACCCAGTACTTC. The chain couples TRBV18 to TRBJ2-5; D is unresolved. CDR1 and CDR2 (germline): KGHSH, LQKENI. The CDR3 spans 15 residues. V lost 0 bases, J lost 2 bases, and 10 bases lay in between.

The chain joins TRBV5-1 to TRBJ2-1; D remains ambiguous. The CDR3 covers 13 residues. Between the trimmed V and J ends, which lost 2 bases and 3 bases, there was a span of 6 bases. The germline V gene has CDR1 SGHRS and CDR2 YFSETQ. The chain's CDR3 is CASSLNYYNEQFF. CDR3 DNA sequence: TGCGCCAGCAGCTTAAACTACTACAATGAGCAGTTCTTC.

This clonotype was counted only a few times. This chain's CDR3 is CASSQSVIGGSGPQYF. The CDR3 region has the DNA TGCGCCAGCAGCCAAAGTGTAATAGGGGGGTCGGGTCCGCAGTATTTT. J is TRBJ2-3 and V is TRBV4-3; D assignment may be TRBD1 or TRBD2 (6 bases each). V was clipped by 2 bases and J by 10 bases, with 22 bases between them. The CDR3 totals 16 residues. Germline V gene data show CDR1 as LGHNA and CDR2 as YSLEER.